This T cell receptor (beta chain) derives from a study of early T cells in non-severe SARS-CoV-2 infection. Looking at the study overall: Bulk RNA from unsorted whole blood was sequenced; chains were unpaired. The study's findings and limits: There was a bias toward anti-spike CD8 responses in VDJdb matching, which missed private and CD4 specificities.

This CDR3 has 14 amino acids. Trimming cost V 1 base and J 2 bases, with 10 bases left between them. Germline V gene sequence: CDR1 SGHRS, CDR2 YFSETQ. TCRdb re-called the 5' RACE reads through MiXCR, storing one row per CDR3 protein. The sample records tens of thousands of distinct CDR3 sequences, roughly 13% being singletons. Comments on this clonotype: Its cognate antigen is unknown.

The sequence was obtained from an adult who was a healthcare worker with PCR-confirmed SARS-CoV-2 infection or an uninfected control (not recorded which). The chain has TRBV5-1 and TRBJ2-7; D gene uncertain. Sequenced material: whole blood. CDR3 nucleotides: TGCGCCAGCAGCTTGTTTGGCGGAGCCTACGAGCAGTACTTC. Translation: CASSLFGGAYEQYF.